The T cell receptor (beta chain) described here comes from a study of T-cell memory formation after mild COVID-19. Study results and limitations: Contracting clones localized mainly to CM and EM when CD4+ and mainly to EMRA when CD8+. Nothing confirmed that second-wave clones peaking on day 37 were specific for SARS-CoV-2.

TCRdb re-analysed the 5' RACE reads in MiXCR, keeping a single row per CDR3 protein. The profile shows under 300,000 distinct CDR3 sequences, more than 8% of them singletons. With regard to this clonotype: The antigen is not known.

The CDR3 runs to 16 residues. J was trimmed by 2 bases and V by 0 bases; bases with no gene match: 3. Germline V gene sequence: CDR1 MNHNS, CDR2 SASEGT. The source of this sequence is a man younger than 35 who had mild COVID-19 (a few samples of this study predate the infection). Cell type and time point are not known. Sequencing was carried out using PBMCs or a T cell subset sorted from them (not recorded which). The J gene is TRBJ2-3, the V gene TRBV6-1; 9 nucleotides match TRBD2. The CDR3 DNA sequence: TGTGCCAGCAGTGAAGCGATAGCGGGGGCCACAGATACGCAGTATTTT. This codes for CASSEAIAGATDTQYF.